Each of the 9 T cell receptor beta chains below was sequenced from the same sample in a study of T cells in Graves' hyperthyroidism and ophthalmopathy. Amplified TCR beta CDR3 regions came from RNA transcripts. RT-PCR in the first round (using the HTBI primer set) targeted the TCR CDR3. MiXCR was run by TCRdb on the multiplex PCR reads, yielding one entry per CDR3 protein. The data contain over 700,000 distinct CDR3 sequences, more than 30% of them singletons. Sequenced material: blood. The origin of the receptors is a man aged 18 to 29 with Graves' hyperthyroidism.

V usage is TRBV5-4 and J usage is TRBJ1-6; D gene ambiguous. The CDR3 is made up of 15 amino acids. Germline V gene sequence: CDR1 SGHNT, CDR2 YYREEE (reference sequence). The V end lost 0 bases, the J end lost 5 bases, and 9 bases lay between the germline ends. CDR3 sequence: CASSLAGGNNSPLHF. Written as DNA, the CDR3 is TGTGCCAGCAGCTTGGCAGGAGGGAATAATTCACCCCTCCACTTT.

As concerns this clonotype: A much larger clone lies one base from this, so it may be a read error. V and J are TRBV15 and TRBJ1-1; TRBD1 might be the D (6 bases). The germline CDR1 and CDR2 sequences are LNHNV and YYDKDF (reference sequence). Deletions cut 6 bases from V and 6 bases from J, with 14 bases between. There are 13 residues in the CDR3. CDR3 protein: CATRETGRAEAFF. The CDR3 DNA reads as TGTGCCACCAGAGAAACAGGGAGGGCTGAAGCTTTCTTT.

Details on this clonotype: Mismatch with germline at one junction end may stem from a read error. The chain links TRBV7-9 to TRBJ2-7; 7 bases fit TRBD1. Germline values: CDR1 SEHNR, CDR2 FQNEAQ (reference sequence). The length of the CDR3 is 15 residues. The CDR3 reads CASSFGTDKTYEQYF. The CDR3 region has the DNA TGCGCCAGCAGCTTCGGGACAGATAAAACCTACGAGCAGTACTTC.

This clonotype has a count of ten or more. The V gene is TRBV15, the J gene TRBJ2-5; possibly TRBD2 for D (6 bases). The V and J ends lost 3 bases and 5 bases respectively, with 10 bases between them. Germline-derived CDR1 and CDR2 are LNHNV and YYDKDF (reference sequence). The CDR3 totals 13 residues. The CDR3 coding sequence is TGTGCCACCAGCAGGGCTAGCGCGGAGACCCAGTACTTC. As protein: CATSRASAETQYF.

The chain has TRBV12-5 and TRBJ2-7, with D possibly being TRBD2 (5 bases). This CDR3 is 13 amino acids long. Trimming removed 1 base at V and 4 bases at J, with 8 bases between. Germline CDR1 LGHNT, CDR2 FRNRAP. This CDR3 reads CASGLAEGYEQYF. CDR3 in DNA: TGTGCTAGTGGTTTGGCCGAGGGTTACGAGCAGTACTTC.

This clonotype was seen only once. The chain couples TRBV29-1 to TRBJ1-1; D is unclear. Germline lookup yields CDR1 SQVTM and CDR2 ANQGSEA. V lost 8 bases and J 7 bases, leaving 14 bases between the germline ends. The CDR3 sequence is 11 residues long. For the CDR3, the DNA is TGCAGCCTTCCCGGAGCAGGTGAAGCTTTCTTT. Protein product: CSLPGAGEAFF. Full variable domain (remainder filled in from reference TRBV29-1 and TRBJ1-1): SAVISQKPSRDICQRGTSLTIQCQVDSQVTMMFWYRQQPGQSLTLIATANQGSEATYESGFVIDKFPISRPNLTFSTLTVSNMSPEDSSIYLCSLPGAGEAFFGQGTRLTVV.

This clonotype was recorded many times. The rearrangement joins TRBV20-1 to TRBJ1-1; no definite D call. The CDR3 contains 14 residues. Between the trimmed V and J ends, which lost 3 bases and 6 bases, there was a span of 17 bases. Germline V gene data show CDR1 as DFQATT and CDR2 as SNEGSKA (reference sequence). CDR3 in DNA: TGCAGTGCTAGCGGACGGGGTCGTAGGGCTGAAGCTTTCTTT. Its translation is CSASGRGRRAEAFF.

This clonotype turned up a few times. The rearrangement uses TRBV12-3 or TRBV12-4 and TRBJ1-5, with D perhaps matching TRBD1 (6 bases). V lost 5 bases and J lost 0, with 17 bases in between. The CDR3 consists of 17 residues. CDR3 protein: CASSPTDSPYSNQPQHF. CDR3 coding DNA: TGTGCCAGCAGTCCCACGGACAGTCCCTATAGCAATCAGCCCCAGCATTTT.

This clonotype was recorded many times. For the CDR3, the DNA is TGCAGCGTTGCGACAGCCTACGAGCAGTACTTC. Its translation: CSVATAYEQYF. The rearrangement joins TRBV29-1 to TRBJ2-7; TRBD1 is a possible D gene (5 bases). The CDR3 loop spans 11 amino acids. CDR1 SQVTM and CDR2 ANQGSEA come from the germline V gene. V lost 4 bases to trimming and J lost 2 bases, with 6 bases between them.